This entry lists 24 T cell receptor beta chains sequenced from one sample in a study of blood T cell repertoires in COVID-19. Assay: immunoSEQ multiplex PCR; the TCRdb copy retains only in-frame clones and omits some. The sample includes 200,000 to 300,000 clones, about nine tenths of them seen just once. Sequencing input: PBMCs or T cells enriched from blood (not recorded which). The receptors here all came from a young woman with acute COVID-19.

The chain has TRBV13 and TRBJ2-1; TRBD2 agrees at 8 bases. After removal of 6 bases from V and 9 bases from J, the junction contained 7 bases not matched to a gene. This CDR3 has 13 residues. CDR1 and CDR2 (germline): PRHDT, FYEKMQ (reference sequence). The CDR3 DNA is TGTGCCAGCAGTCCCGGACTAGCCGGTGAGCAGTTCTTC. It translates to CASSPGLAGEQFF.

The table lists this clone with a count of one. CDR3 region: CASSRTGSNTGELFF. The CDR3 DNA reads as TGTGCCAGCAGTCGGACAGGGTCGAACACCGGGGAGCTGTTTTTT. This rearrangement joins TRBV2 to TRBJ2-2, with 8 bases lining up with TRBD1. Losses at the gene ends were 5 bases for V and 0 bases for J; bases not matched to a gene: 2. Germline values: CDR1 SNHLY, CDR2 FYNNEI. The CDR3 sequence is 15 residues long. The full variable domain, with the rest looked up from reference TRBV2 and TRBJ2-2, is EPEVTQTPSHQVTQMGQEVILRCVPISNHLYFYWYRQILGQKVEFLVSFYNNEISEKSEIFDDQFSVERPDGSNFTLKIRSTKLEDSAMYFCASSRTGSNTGELFFGEGSRLTVL.

This clone was detected only once. The gene calls are TRBV29-1 and TRBJ2-3; D may be TRBD1 (6 bases). The CDR3 loop spans 16 amino acids. The ends were cut back, 1 base at V and 1 base at J, with 15 bases in the middle. CDR1 and CDR2 (germline): SQVTM, ANQGSEA. The chain's CDR3 is CSVEGDRKAGTDTQYF. The DNA for the CDR3 is TGCAGCGTTGAAGGAGACAGGAAGGCGGGCACAGATACGCAGTATTTT.

This chain connects TRBV19 to TRBJ2-7, with a weak D call TRBD1 (5 bases). V dropped 5 bases and J dropped 3 bases, with 11 bases sitting between them. CDR1 LNHDA and CDR2 SQIVND come from the germline V gene (reference sequence). This CDR3 contains 13 residues. CDR3 sequence reads: CASSVLRGYEQYF. The CDR3 DNA reads as TGTGCCAGTAGTGTTCTTAGGGGCTACGAGCAGTACTTC.

The genes are TRBV25-1 and TRBJ2-7; D perhaps matches TRBD1 (6 bases). From germline, CDR1 is MGHDK and CDR2 SYGVNS. The CDR3 runs to 13 residues. The germline V and J ends were trimmed by 5 bases and 7 bases, with 15 bases remaining between them. As DNA, the CDR3 is TGTGCCAGCAGTCTCCAGACAGGTAGGGAGCAGTACTTC. Protein product: CASSLQTGREQYF.

The genes are TRBV5-1 and TRBJ1-1; 7 bases match TRBD1. Germline V gene lookup returns CDR1 SGHRS and CDR2 YFSETQ. V shed 3 bases and J 2 bases; nucleotides not matched to a gene: 1. This CDR3 region has 13 residues. CDR3 protein: CASSWDSNTEAFF. CDR3 nucleotides: TGCGCCAGCAGCTGGGACAGCAACACTGAAGCTTTCTTT. Full variable domain (outside the CDR3, taken from reference TRBV5-1 and TRBJ1-1): KAGVTQTPRYLIKTRGQQVTLSCSPISGHRSVSWYQQTPGQGLQFLFEYFSETQRNKGNFPGRFSGRQFSNSRSEMNVSTLELGDSALYLCASSWDSNTEAFFGQGTRLTVV.

The genes are TRBV11-2 and TRBJ1-6; TRBD1 is a possible D gene (5 bases). V lost 5 bases, J lost 11 bases, and 16 bases lay in between. CDR1 SGHAT and CDR2 FQNNGV come from the germline V gene. The CDR3 has 14 amino acids. The CDR3 spells CASSPVRDWAPLHF. DNA for the CDR3: TGTGCCAGCAGCCCCGTAAGGGACTGGGCACCCCTCCACTTT.

The chain employs TRBV5-4 and TRBJ2-7, with 7 bases aligning to TRBD1. Germline loops: CDR1 SGHNT, CDR2 YYREEE (reference sequence). Trimming removed 0 bases from V and 11 bases from J; junction bases left unmatched: 2. The length of the CDR3 is 11 residues. CDR3 sequence reads: CASSLGDRKYF. CDR3 DNA: TGTGCCAGCAGCTTGGGGGACAGAAAGTACTTC.

This chain connects TRBV12-5 to TRBJ1-2; D uncertain. Trimming took 0 bases from V and 4 from J, leaving 21 bases between them. The germline gives CDR1 LGHNT, CDR2 FRNRAP. This CDR3 has 18 residues. Here the CDR3 reads CASGLVLMSTGLSYGYTF. As DNA, the CDR3 is TGTGCTAGTGGTTTGGTACTCATGTCGACGGGGTTATCCTATGGCTACACCTTC.

V usage is TRBV2 and J usage is TRBJ2-1, with TRBD2 matching 15 bases. The CDR3 is 17 residues long. From germline, CDR1 is SNHLY and CDR2 FYNNEI. V was pared by 6 bases and J by 4 bases, with 7 bases of the junction left unmatched. CDR3: CASRGRTSGGEYNEQFF. DNA for the CDR3: TGTGCCAGCAGAGGGAGGACTAGCGGGGGGGAATACAATGAGCAGTTCTTC.

This clone was picked up one time. The chain is built from TRBV4-2 and TRBJ1-1; D remains unclear. V lost 1 base and J lost 2, with 8 bases in between. From germline, CDR1 is LGHNA and CDR2 YNFKEQ. This CDR3 is built from 14 residues. CDR3 DNA sequence: TGTGCCAGCAGCCAAGTTTCAGTAAACACTGAAGCTTTCTTT. This sequence encodes CASSQVSVNTEAFF.

The rearrangement joins TRBV7-2 to TRBJ2-5; D is perhaps TRBD2 (7 bases). The V gene lost 5 bases and the J gene lost 5 bases, with 15 bases spanning the gap. This CDR3 has 14 amino acids. Germline CDR1 and CDR2: SGHTA and FQGNSA. CDR3 DNA: TGTGCCAGCAGCCCCCTGCGGGGGCGGGAGACCCAGTACTTC. This codes for CASSPLRGRETQYF.

V is TRBV9 and J is TRBJ1-6, with D possibly matching TRBD1 (6 bases). The CDR3 is 14 residues long. Germline values: CDR1 SGDLS, CDR2 YYNGEE. The ends were cut back, 3 bases at V and 10 bases at J, with 14 bases in the middle. The CDR3 coding sequence is TGTGCCAGCAGCGCGAGTTCAGGGGACTCACCCCTCCACTTT. Translated, it gives CASSASSGDSPLHF.

The chain links TRBV11-2 to TRBJ1-2; TRBD1 matches 8 bases. Germline assignment: CDR1 SGHAT and CDR2 FQNNGV. The CDR3 has 15 residues. Trimming cost V 6 bases and J 4 bases; bases outside gene matches: 10. The CDR3 loop is CASRGNRDRPYGYTF. The CDR3 region has the DNA TGTGCCAGCAGGGGTAACCGGGACAGGCCCTATGGCTACACCTTC.

This rearrangement joins TRBV5-5 to TRBJ2-7; 8 bases line up with TRBD1. CDR1 and CDR2 from the germline V gene are SGHKS and YYEKEE (reference sequence). Trimming cost V 0 bases and J 2 bases; bases outside gene matches: 4. The CDR3 extends over 15 amino acids. The CDR3 protein is CASSLGGTGTYEQYF. Here the CDR3 DNA reads TGTGCCAGCAGCTTGGGGGGGACAGGAACCTACGAGCAGTACTTC. The entire variable domain, with the rest obtained from reference TRBV5-5 and TRBJ2-7, is as follows: DAGVTQSPTHLIKTRGQQVTLRCSPISGHKSVSWYQQVLGQGPQFIFQYYEKEERGRGNFPDRFSARQFPNYSSELNVNALLLGDSALYLCASSLGGTGTYEQYFGPGTRLTVT.

V and J are TRBV7-2 and TRBJ2-7; unclear D gene. This CDR3 contains 16 residues. V lost 2 bases and J lost 2, with 16 bases in between. CDR1 and CDR2 (germline): SGHTA, FQGNSA. CDR3 sequence: CASSLSRVRRPYEQYF. The DNA for the CDR3 is TGTGCCAGCAGCTTAAGTAGAGTGCGGCGACCCTACGAGCAGTACTTC.

The chain is built from TRBV19 and TRBJ2-2, with a possible D match to TRBD1 (7 bases). V lost 7 bases and J lost 0, with 15 bases in between. Germline assignment: CDR1 LNHDA and CDR2 SQIVND (reference sequence). This CDR3 contains 16 residues. This chain's CDR3 is CASKEGAFANTGELFF. The DNA for the CDR3 is TGTGCCAGTAAGGAGGGGGCCTTCGCGAACACCGGGGAGCTGTTTTTT.

The V call is TRBV5-6, the J call TRBJ2-4, with D perhaps TRBD2 (6 bases). The V and J ends lost 4 bases and 6 bases respectively, with 23 bases between them. The CDR3 is 17 residues long. Germline V gene lookup returns CDR1 SGHDT and CDR2 YYEEEE. DNA for the CDR3: TGTGCCAGCAGCCGTCTTGGGAGGCCCGGGACCCTAAACATTCAGTACTTC. Protein product: CASSRLGRPGTLNIQYF. Together with reference TRBV5-6 and TRBJ2-4, the CDR3 gives the full variable domain: DAGVTQSPTHLIKTRGQQVTLRCSPKSGHDTVSWYQQALGQGPQFIFQYYEEEERQRGNFPDRFSGHQFPNYSSELNVNALLLGDSALYLCASSRLGRPGTLNIQYFGAGTRLSVL.

The rearrangement joins TRBV28 to TRBJ2-7, with TRBD1 matching over 12 bases. Germline CDR1 MDHEN, CDR2 SYDVKM. The CDR3 has 14 residues. V was clipped by 11 bases and J by 6 bases; unmatched bases: 11. In DNA, the CDR3 is TGTGCCGCAAAGGGGGACAGGGGGCAGTTCGAGCAGTACTTC. Translating gives CAAKGDRGQFEQYF.

The rearrangement links TRBV5-1 to TRBJ1-6; 7 positions agree with TRBD1. With V trimmed by 3 bases and J by 3 bases, 3 bases remained unmatched. Germline V gene sequence: CDR1 SGHRS, CDR2 YFSETQ. The CDR3 is 15 amino acids. The CDR3 loop reads CASSWDSIYNSPLHF. In nucleotides, the CDR3 is TGCGCCAGCAGCTGGGACAGCATCTATAATTCACCCCTCCACTTT.

For this clone: Just one base apart from a much larger clone, this may be a read error. Other nucleotide sequences in the sample specify the same CDR3. The chain has TRBV19 and TRBJ2-7; D may be TRBD1 (5 bases). This CDR3 has 15 amino acids. Trimming pared 1 base from V and 0 bases from J, leaving 10 bases between. Germline V gives CDR1 LNHDA, CDR2 SQIVND (reference sequence). This CDR3 is CASSIGQTSSYEQYF. The CDR3 DNA follows: TGTGCCAGTAGTATAGGACAGACCAGCTCCTACGAGCAGTACTTC.

This chain links TRBV28 with TRBJ1-2, with no clear D. Germline CDR1 and CDR2: MDHEN and SYDVKM. V lost 2 bases, J lost 5 bases, and 6 bases lay in between. The CDR3 totals 12 residues. This chain's CDR3 is CASSLGEYGYTF. The CDR3 DNA reads as TGTGCCAGCAGTTTAGGAGAGTATGGCTACACCTTC.

The J gene is TRBJ1-1, the V gene TRBV6-2 or TRBV6-3, with D perhaps matching TRBD1 (5 bases). Germline-derived CDR1 and CDR2 are MNHEY and SVGEGT. Trimming removed 4 bases from V and 2 bases from J, with 11 bases in between. The CDR3 length is 14 residues. CDR3 nucleotide sequence: TGTGCCAGCAGTTTACAGGCAACTAACACTGAAGCTTTCTTT. Translated, it gives CASSLQATNTEAFF.

The sample holds one count of this clone. The rearrangement uses TRBV11-2 and TRBJ1-2; tentative D call: TRBD1 (5 bases). With 1 base removed from V and 0 bases from J, the gap between germline ends came to 21 bases. The CDR3 is made up of 19 amino acids. The germline V gene encodes CDR1 SGHAT and CDR2 FQNNGV. The CDR3 nucleotides are TGTGCCAGCAGCTTAGCCTGGGGCGGAAGGACGGTGGCTAACTATGGCTACACCTTC. It specifies CASSLAWGGRTVANYGYTF. Full variable domain (remainder filled in from reference TRBV11-2 and TRBJ1-2): EAGVAQSPRYKIIEKRQSVAFWCNPISGHATLYWYQQILGQGPKLLIQFQNNGVVDDSQLPKDRFSAERLKGVDSTLKIQPAKLEDSAVYLCASSLAWGGRTVANYGYTFGSGTRLTVV.